Sequencing of this T cell receptor (beta chain) was carried out in a study of T-cell reconstitution after alpha-beta-depleted transplantation in children. A library of TCRbeta sequences, prepared with unique molecular identifiers, was generated. Via MiXCR, TCRdb re-called the PCR reads, giving one row per CDR3 protein. The repertoire holds around 400,000 distinct CDR3 sequences, with just over 20% as singletons. The CDR3 contains 16 residues. Trimming took 7 bases from V and 8 from J; bases not matched to a gene: 16. The source material was PBMCs from the stem cell graft donor, sampled from the stem cell graft. The V gene is TRBV12-3 or TRBV12-4, the J gene TRBJ2-2, with 7 positions matching TRBD2. The TCR sequence derives from a human donor who donated a stem cell graft to a child with acute myeloid leukemia. The CDR3: CASTSRGGSSTGELFF. The DNA for the CDR3 is TGTGCCAGCACCTCCCGGGGCGGGAGTTCGACGGGGGAGCTGTTTTTT.